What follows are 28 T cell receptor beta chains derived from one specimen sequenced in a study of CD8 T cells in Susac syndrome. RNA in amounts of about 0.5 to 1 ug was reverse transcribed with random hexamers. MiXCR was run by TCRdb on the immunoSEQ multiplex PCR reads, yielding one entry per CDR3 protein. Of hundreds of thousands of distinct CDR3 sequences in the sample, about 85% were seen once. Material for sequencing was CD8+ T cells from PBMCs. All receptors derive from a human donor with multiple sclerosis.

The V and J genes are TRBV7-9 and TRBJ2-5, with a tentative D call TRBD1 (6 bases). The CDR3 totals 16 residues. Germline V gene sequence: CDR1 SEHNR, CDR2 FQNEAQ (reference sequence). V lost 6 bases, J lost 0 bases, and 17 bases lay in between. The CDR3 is CASSLMGAPDQETQYF. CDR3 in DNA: TGTGCCAGCAGTTTAATGGGGGCGCCAGACCAAGAGACCCAGTACTTC.

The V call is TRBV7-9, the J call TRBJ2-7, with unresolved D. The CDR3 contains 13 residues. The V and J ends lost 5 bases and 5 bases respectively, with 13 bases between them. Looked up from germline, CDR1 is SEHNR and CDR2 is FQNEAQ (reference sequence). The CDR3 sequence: CASSLSPGHEQYF. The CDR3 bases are TGTGCCAGCAGCCTGAGTCCGGGCCACGAGCAGTACTTC.

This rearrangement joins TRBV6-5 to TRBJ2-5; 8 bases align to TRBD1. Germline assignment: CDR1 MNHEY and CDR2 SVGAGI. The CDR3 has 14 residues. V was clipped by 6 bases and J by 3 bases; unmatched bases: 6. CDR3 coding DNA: TGTGCCAGCAGCCACCGGGACAGGAAAGAGACCCAGTACTTC. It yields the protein CASSHRDRKETQYF.

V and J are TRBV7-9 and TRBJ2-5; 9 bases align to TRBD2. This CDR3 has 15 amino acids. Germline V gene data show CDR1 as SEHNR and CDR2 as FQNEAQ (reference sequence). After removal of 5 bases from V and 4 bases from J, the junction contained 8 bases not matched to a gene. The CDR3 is CASSAAGGKRETQYF. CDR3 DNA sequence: TGTGCCAGCAGCGCAGCGGGGGGAAAGCGAGAGACCCAGTACTTC.

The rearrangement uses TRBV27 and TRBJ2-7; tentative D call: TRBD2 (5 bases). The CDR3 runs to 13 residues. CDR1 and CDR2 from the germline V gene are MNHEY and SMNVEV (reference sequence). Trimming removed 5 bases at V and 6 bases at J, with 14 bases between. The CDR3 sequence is CASSAAAPGEQYF. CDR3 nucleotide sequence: TGTGCCAGCAGTGCAGCGGCCCCAGGCGAGCAGTACTTC.

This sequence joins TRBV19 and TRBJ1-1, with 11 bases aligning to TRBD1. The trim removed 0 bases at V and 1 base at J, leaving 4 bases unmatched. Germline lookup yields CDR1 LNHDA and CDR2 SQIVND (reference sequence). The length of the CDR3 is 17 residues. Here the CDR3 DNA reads TGTGCCAGTAGTATAGATAGGACAGGGGGCCGGAACACTGAAGCTTTCTTT. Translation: CASSIDRTGGRNTEAFF.

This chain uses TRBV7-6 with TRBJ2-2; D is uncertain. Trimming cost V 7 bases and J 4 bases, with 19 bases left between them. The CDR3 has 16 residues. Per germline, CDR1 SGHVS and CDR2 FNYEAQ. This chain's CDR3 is CASTDCPRFCTGELFF. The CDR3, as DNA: TGTGCCAGCACCGATTGCCCTAGGTTCTGCACCGGGGAGCTGTTTTTT.

The chain's CDR3 is CASSPLWLAEASYEQYF. CDR3 DNA sequence: TGCGCCAGCAGCCCCCTGTGGTTAGCGGAAGCCTCCTACGAGCAGTACTTC. The chain employs TRBV4-1 and TRBJ2-7, with D possibly being TRBD2 (6 bases). CDR1 and CDR2 (germline): MGHRA, YSYEKL. V gave up 4 bases and J gave up 0 bases, with 19 bases separating them. The CDR3 runs 17 residues.

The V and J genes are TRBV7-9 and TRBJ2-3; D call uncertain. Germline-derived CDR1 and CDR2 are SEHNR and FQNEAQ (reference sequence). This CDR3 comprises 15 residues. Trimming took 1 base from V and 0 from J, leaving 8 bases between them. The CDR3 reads CASSLGALSTDTQYF. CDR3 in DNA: TGTGCCAGCAGCTTAGGAGCGCTAAGCACAGATACGCAGTATTTT.

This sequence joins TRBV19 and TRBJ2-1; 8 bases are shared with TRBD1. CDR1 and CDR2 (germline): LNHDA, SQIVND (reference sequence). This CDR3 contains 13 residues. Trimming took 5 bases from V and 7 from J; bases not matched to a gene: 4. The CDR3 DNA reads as TGTGCCAGTAGTTCAGGGGGCGTGAATGAGCAGTTCTTC. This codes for CASSSGGVNEQFF. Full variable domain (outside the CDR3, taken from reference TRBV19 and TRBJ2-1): DGGITQSPKYLFRKEGQNVTLSCEQNLNHDAMYWYRQDPGQGLRLIYYSQIVNDFQKGDIAEGYSVSREKKESFPLTVTSAQKNPTAFYLCASSSGGVNEQFFGPGTRLTVL.

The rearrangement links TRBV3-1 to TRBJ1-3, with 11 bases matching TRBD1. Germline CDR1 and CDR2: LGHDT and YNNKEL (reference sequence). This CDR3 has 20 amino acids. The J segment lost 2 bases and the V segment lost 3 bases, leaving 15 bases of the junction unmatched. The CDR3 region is CASSHSTGTGGRSAGNTIYF. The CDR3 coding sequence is TGTGCCAGCAGCCATTCAACCGGGACAGGGGGTCGGTCTGCTGGAAACACCATATATTTT.

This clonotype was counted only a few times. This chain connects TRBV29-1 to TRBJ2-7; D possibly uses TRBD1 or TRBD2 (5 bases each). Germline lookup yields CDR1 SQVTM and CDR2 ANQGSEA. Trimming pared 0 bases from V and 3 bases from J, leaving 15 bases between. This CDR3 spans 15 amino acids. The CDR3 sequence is CSVEDGSVGDYEQYF. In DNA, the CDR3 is TGCAGCGTTGAAGATGGGAGTGTAGGGGACTACGAGCAGTACTTC.

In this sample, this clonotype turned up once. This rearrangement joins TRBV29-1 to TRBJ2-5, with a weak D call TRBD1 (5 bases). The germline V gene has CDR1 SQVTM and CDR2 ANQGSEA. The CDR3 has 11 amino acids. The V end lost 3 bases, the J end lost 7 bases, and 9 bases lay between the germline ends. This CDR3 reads CSVEGQGTQYF. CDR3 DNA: TGCAGCGTTGAGGGCCAGGGGACCCAGTACTTC.

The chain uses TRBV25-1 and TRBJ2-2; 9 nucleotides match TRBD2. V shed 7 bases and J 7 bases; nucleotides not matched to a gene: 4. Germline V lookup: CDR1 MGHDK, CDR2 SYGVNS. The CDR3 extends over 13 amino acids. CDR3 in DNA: TGTGCCAGCATGCCGACTAGCGGCGGGGAGCTGTTTTTT. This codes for CASMPTSGGELFF.

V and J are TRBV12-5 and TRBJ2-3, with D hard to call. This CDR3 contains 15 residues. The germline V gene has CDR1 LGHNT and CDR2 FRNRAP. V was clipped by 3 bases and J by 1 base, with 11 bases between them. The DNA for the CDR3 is TGTGCTAGTGGTTTCGTAACGGGTGGCACAGATACGCAGTATTTT. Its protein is CASGFVTGGTDTQYF.

This CDR3 reads CASSWTGLEQYF. The DNA for the CDR3 is TGTGCCAGCAGCTGGACAGGCCTCGAGCAGTACTTC. V is TRBV5-5 and J is TRBJ2-7, with 7 bases matching TRBD1. The V and J ends lost 3 bases and 6 bases, in that order; junction bases with no gene match: 3. Germline assignment: CDR1 SGHKS and CDR2 YYEKEE (reference sequence). There are 12 residues in the CDR3.

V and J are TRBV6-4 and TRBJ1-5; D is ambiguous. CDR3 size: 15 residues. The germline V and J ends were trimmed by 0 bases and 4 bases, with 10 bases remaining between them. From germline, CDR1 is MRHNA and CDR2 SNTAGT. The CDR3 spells CASSDSSLGNQPQHF. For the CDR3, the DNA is TGTGCCAGCAGTGACTCCTCGCTGGGGAATCAGCCCCAGCATTTT.

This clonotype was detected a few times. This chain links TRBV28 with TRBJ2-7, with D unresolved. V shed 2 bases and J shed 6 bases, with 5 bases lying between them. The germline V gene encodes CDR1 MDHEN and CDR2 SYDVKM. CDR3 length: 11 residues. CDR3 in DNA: TGTGCCAGCAGTTTAAATAGCGAGCAGTACTTC. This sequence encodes CASSLNSEQYF.

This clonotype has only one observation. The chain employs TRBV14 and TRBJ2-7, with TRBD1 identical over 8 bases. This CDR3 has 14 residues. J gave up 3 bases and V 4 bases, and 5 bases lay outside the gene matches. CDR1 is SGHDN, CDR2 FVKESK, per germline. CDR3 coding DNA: TGTGCCAGCAGCCCAAGACAGGGGAACTACGAGCAGTACTTC. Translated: CASSPRQGNYEQYF.

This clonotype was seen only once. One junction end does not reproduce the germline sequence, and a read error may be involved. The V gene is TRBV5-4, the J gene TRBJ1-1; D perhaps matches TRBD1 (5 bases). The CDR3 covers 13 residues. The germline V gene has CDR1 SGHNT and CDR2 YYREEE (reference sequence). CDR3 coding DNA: TGTGCCAGCAGCCTTCGGGGGGTAACTGGAGCTTTCTTT. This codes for CASSLRGVTGAFF.

The CDR3 DNA follows: TGTGCCAGCAGCCAAGGGTTTGTCGCGGGGGAGAACTACAATGAGCAGTTCTTC. It codes for CASSQGFVAGENYNEQFF. The chain couples TRBV3-1 to TRBJ2-1; 7 bases map to TRBD2. V shed 1 base and J 3 bases; nucleotides not matched to a gene: 12. The CDR3 runs to 18 residues. Per germline, CDR1 LGHDT and CDR2 YNNKEL (reference sequence).

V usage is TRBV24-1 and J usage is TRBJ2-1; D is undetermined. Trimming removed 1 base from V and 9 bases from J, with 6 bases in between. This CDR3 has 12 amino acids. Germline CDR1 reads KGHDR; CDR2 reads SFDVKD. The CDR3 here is CATSDLGVEQFF. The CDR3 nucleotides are TGTGCCACCAGTGATTTAGGAGTTGAGCAGTTCTTC.

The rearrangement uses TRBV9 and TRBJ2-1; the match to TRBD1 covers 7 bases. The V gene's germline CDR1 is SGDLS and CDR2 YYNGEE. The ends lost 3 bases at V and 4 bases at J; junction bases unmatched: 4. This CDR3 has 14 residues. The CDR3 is CASSAGTDYNEQFF. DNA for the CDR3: TGTGCCAGCAGCGCTGGGACAGATTACAATGAGCAGTTCTTC. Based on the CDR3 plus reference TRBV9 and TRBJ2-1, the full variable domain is DSGVTQTPKHLITATGQRVTLRCSPRSGDLSVYWYQQSLDQGLQFLIQYYNGEERAKGNILERFSAQQFPDLHSELNLSSLELGDSALYFCASSAGTDYNEQFFGPGTRLTVL.

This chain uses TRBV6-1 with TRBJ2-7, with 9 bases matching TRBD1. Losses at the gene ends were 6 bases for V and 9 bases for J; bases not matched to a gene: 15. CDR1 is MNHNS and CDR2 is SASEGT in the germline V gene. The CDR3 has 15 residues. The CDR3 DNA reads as TGTGCCAGCAGCGCGACCGGGACAGGGAATCTAGTGCAGTACTTC. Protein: CASSATGTGNLVQYF.

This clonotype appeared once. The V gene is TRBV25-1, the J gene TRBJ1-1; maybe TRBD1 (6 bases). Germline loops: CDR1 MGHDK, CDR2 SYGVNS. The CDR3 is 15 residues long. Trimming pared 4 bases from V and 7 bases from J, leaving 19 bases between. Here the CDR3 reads CASSGSTGSDLEAFF. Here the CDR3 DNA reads TGTGCCAGCAGTGGCAGTACAGGGTCTGACCTTGAAGCTTTCTTT. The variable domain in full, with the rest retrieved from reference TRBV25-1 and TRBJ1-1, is EADIYQTPRYLVIGTGKKITLECSQTMGHDKMYWYQQDPGMELHLIHYSYGVNSTEKGDLSSESTVSRIRTEHFPLTLESARPSHTSQYLCASSGSTGSDLEAFFGQGTRLTVV.

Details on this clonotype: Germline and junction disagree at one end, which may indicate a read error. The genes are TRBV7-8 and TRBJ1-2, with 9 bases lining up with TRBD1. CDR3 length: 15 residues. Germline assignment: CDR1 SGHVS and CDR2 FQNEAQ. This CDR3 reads CASSLAYTGGDGYTF. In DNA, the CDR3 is TGTGCCAGCAGCCTAGCCTATACAGGGGGCGATGGCTACACCTTC.

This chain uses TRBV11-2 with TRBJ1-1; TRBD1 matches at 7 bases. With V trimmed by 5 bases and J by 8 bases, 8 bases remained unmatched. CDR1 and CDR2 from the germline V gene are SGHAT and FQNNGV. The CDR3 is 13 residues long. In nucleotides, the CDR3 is TGTGCCAGCAGCGACGACAGGGCGTCCGAAGCTTTCTTT. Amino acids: CASSDDRASEAFF.

The CDR3, as DNA: TGTGCCAGCAGCTTTAGGCACCAGAACACTGAAGCTTTCTTT. Amino acid sequence: CASSFRHQNTEAFF. The J gene is TRBJ1-1, the V gene TRBV7-9; D is unresolved. This CDR3 is built from 14 residues. Per germline, CDR1 SEHNR and CDR2 FQNEAQ (reference sequence). The germline V and J ends were trimmed by 3 bases and 1 base, with 9 bases remaining between them.